The 6 T cell receptor beta chains below all came from one sample that was sequenced in a study of siplizumab effects on memory and regulatory T cells. Here immunoSEQ multiplex PCR was the method, and the copy in TCRdb shows in-frame clones only, minus some. The sample lists roughly 100,000 clones, over 90% occurring once. The specimen was Tregs sorted from blood. These receptor sequences come from a human donor in good health.

This chain joins TRBV11-2 and TRBJ2-5; no reliable D call. The germline gives CDR1 SGHAT, CDR2 FQNNGV. The CDR3 has 11 residues. Trimming pared 6 bases from V and 2 bases from J, leaving 4 bases between. The CDR3 nucleotides read TGTGCCAGCAGGGTTCAAGAGACCCAGTACTTC. It codes for CASRVQETQYF.

The V call is TRBV30, the J call TRBJ1-5, with 8 bases aligning to TRBD1. V shed 8 bases and J 1 base; nucleotides not matched to a gene: 4. Germline V gives CDR1 GTSNPN, CDR2 SVGIG (reference sequence). The CDR3 is 13 amino acids. CDR3 sequence reads: CAVQGASNQPQHF. The CDR3 nucleotides are TGTGCCGTCCAGGGGGCGAGCAATCAGCCCCAGCATTTT.

V usage is TRBV7-2 and J usage is TRBJ1-3; D remains ambiguous. V gave up 1 base and J gave up 1 base, with 5 bases separating them. The CDR3 runs to 14 residues. Germline V gene sequence: CDR1 SGHTA, CDR2 FQGNSA. Written as DNA, the CDR3 is TGTGCCAGCAGCTTAGGCGGTTCTGGAAACACCATATATTTT. Protein product: CASSLGGSGNTIYF.

The chain links TRBV5-1 to TRBJ1-5, with unresolved D. CDR1 is SGHRS and CDR2 is YFSETQ in the germline V gene. V lost 1 base and J lost 4, with 6 bases in between. CDR3 length equals 13 residues. The CDR3 DNA follows: TGCGCCAGCAGCTTGTCCGGGAATCAGCCCCAGCATTTT. Translating it yields CASSLSGNQPQHF.

The chain employs TRBV7-2 and TRBJ1-2; D not resolved. With 0 bases removed from V and 2 bases from J, the gap between germline ends came to 7 bases. Germline CDR1 is SGHTA and CDR2 is FQGNSA. This CDR3 contains 14 residues. CDR3 loop: CASSLAKRNYGYTF. CDR3 in DNA: TGTGCCAGCAGCTTAGCGAAGCGGAACTATGGCTACACCTTC. The variable domain in full, with the rest retrieved from reference TRBV7-2 and TRBJ1-2, is GAGVSQSPSNKVTEKGKDVELRCDPISGHTALYWYRQSLGQGLEFLIYFQGNSAPDKSGLPSDRFSAERTGGSVSTLTIQRTQQEDSAVYLCASSLAKRNYGYTFGSGTRLTVV.

J is TRBJ2-3 and V is TRBV5-6; D remains unclear. CDR1 is SGHDT and CDR2 is YYEEEE in the germline V gene. V lost 4 bases, J lost 3 bases, and 9 bases lay in between. The CDR3 runs to 13 residues. CDR3: CASSPGITDTQYF. The DNA of the CDR3 is TGTGCCAGCAGCCCTGGAATAACAGATACGCAGTATTTT.